This T cell receptor (beta chain) was documented in a study of cytomegalovirus exposure and HLA in healthy donors. Study-level information: The study's early data release held about 85 million unique TCRs from HLA-typed donors.

The PCR used 60 Vbeta and 13 Jbeta primers. The table came from immunoSEQ multiplex PCR; TCRdb's copy has only in-frame clones and leaves some out. Among around 90,000 clones listed, under 75% were seen once. In the case of this clone: Its antigen is as yet unknown.

The study, taken as a whole, reports: According to a later analysis, most TCR beta chains associated with CMV appeared HLA-restricted.

Samples came from healthy bone marrow donors. These donors counted as nominally healthy when sampled, but unrecorded immune exposures were likely. CDR1 and CDR2 from the germline V gene are SGHNT and YYREEE (reference sequence). V lost 3 bases to trimming and J lost 2 bases; unmatched junction nucleotides: 10. The CDR3 has 18 residues. The chain is built from TRBV5-4 and TRBJ2-3, with TRBD1 identical over 12 bases. This receptor was obtained from a human donor in good health. The specimen was PBMCs. CDR3 nucleotides: TGTGCCAGCAGCTGGGACAGGGGGCCCGGAGGGGACACAGATACGCAGTATTTT. It is translated as CASSWDRGPGGDTDTQYF.